Here is one T cell receptor (beta chain) with its context. Repertoires were generated with immunoSEQ multiplex PCR, while TCRdb's copy carries only in-frame clones and drops some. The sample contains around 620,000 clones, 70% to 90% of which appear only once. Germline V gene lookup returns CDR1 MNHEY and CDR2 SMNVEV (reference sequence). With V trimmed by 4 bases and J by 9 bases, 10 bases remained unmatched. The CDR3 has 14 residues. This sample is drawn from a study of blood T cell repertoires in COVID-19. This clonotype originated in a woman under 30 with acute or convalescent COVID-19. The sequencing sample was made of peripheral blood. The chain links TRBV27 to TRBJ2-7, with TRBD2 identical over 9 bases. The CDR3 nucleotides are TGTGCCAGCAGTTGGGCTAGCGGGGAGGGTAGGCAGTACTTC. It specifies CASSWASGEGRQYF.